Sequencing of this T cell receptor (beta chain) was carried out in a study of blood T cell repertoires in COVID-19. Study as a whole: COVID-19 samples from acute and convalescent phases originated in the United States, Italy and Spain.

Participants reported their clinical history, and cohort assignment relied on those reports. As processed by the authors: Amplification of reference gene primers was used by the study to estimate nucleated cell counts. Profiling relied on immunoSEQ multiplex PCR, and the TCRdb table lists in-frame clones only, not all of them. The V and J calls and the clone size are those of that table, but D and trimming were determined from the DNA. The table has 250,000 to 300,000 clones, about 89% seen once; the top ten hold approximately 9%. This clonotype originated in a man in his forties or fifties who had recovered from COVID-19. Sequencing was carried out using PBMCs or T cells enriched from blood (not recorded which).

The CDR3 spells CASSQRNKANTGELFF. The CDR3, as DNA: TGTGCCAGCAGCCAGAGGAATAAAGCGAACACCGGGGAGCTGTTTTTT. The chain links TRBV4-2 to TRBJ2-2, with D unresolved. CDR1 LGHNA and CDR2 YNFKEQ come from the germline V gene. The V gene lost 3 bases and the J gene lost 0 bases, with 11 bases spanning the gap. The CDR3 has 16 residues.